Listed here is a single T cell receptor beta chain. The antigen remains undetermined. V shed 2 bases, J shed 1 base, and the junction held 2 bases outside the gene matches. The CDR3 loop spans 16 amino acids. Through a sample-barcoded 5' primer and a J-beta primer mix, a second PCR was run for about 7 to 12 cycles. TCRdb used MiXCR to reprocess the 5' RACE reads, holding one entry per CDR3 protein. The sample shows 550,000 to 600,000 distinct CDR3 sequences, less than 60% of them seen only once. This entry is derived from a study of blood T cells in healthy people across ages. Study-level results: While age rose, TCR beta diversity per million T cells dropped in a roughly linear way.

The sample was blood. V gene TRBV12-3 or TRBV12-4 combines with J gene TRBJ2-1, with 10 bases aligning to TRBD2. The source of this sequence is a man older than 75 in good health. CDR3 in amino acids: CASSLLAGVSYNEQFF. In DNA, the CDR3 is TGTGCCAGCAGTTTACTAGCGGGAGTATCCTACAATGAGCAGTTCTTC.